This is a list of T cell receptor beta chains from one sample in a study of beta chain features in type 1 diabetes. Libraries were prepared by immunoSEQ multiplex PCR; TCRdb keeps only in-frame clonotypes and omits some of them. The sample comprises 150,000 to 190,000 clones, 8.1% of which are singletons, and 0.65% rests with the top ten. Material: central memory CD4+ T cells from blood. The origin of the receptors is a man aged 18 to 29 in good health. Both conserved end residues are part of each CDR3. A D gene is named only where the DNA matches it firmly. Clone size, where shown, is once, few, many, or a class for clones that have expanded.

clone size	V gene	J gene	D gene	CDR3 length	CDR3 DNA	CDR3 protein
many	TRBV28	TRBJ2-1	TRBD1	15	TGTGCCAGCAGTCCGGGACAGGGTTCTGACAATGAGCAGTTCTTC	CASSPGQGSDNEQFF
few	TRBV19	TRBJ2-7	TRBD2	14	TGTGCCAGTAAACAGCGGGGGCCACCCTACGAGCAGTACTTC	CASKQRGPPYEQYF
few	TRBV11-2	TRBJ2-5	TRBD2	14	TGTGCCAGCACCCGGGGGGGACGGCAAGAGACCCAGTACTTC	CASTRGGRQETQYF
few	TRBV28	TRBJ1-2	NA	14	TGTGCCAGCAGTTTAGGGCAGGGGTTCTATGGCTACACCTTC	CASSLGQGFYGYTF
few	TRBV28	TRBJ1-2	TRBD1	13	TGTGCCAGCAGTACCGGGACAGGTGGGGGCTACACCTTC	CASSTGTGGGYTF
NA	TRBV28	TRBJ1-5	NA	15	TGTGCCAGCAGGACGGGGGGCTCTAGCAATCAGCCCCAGCATTTT	CASRTGGSSNQPQHF
few	TRBV28	TRBJ2-7	TRBD1	12	TGTGCCAGCAAAATAGGGGGCCAGGAGCAGTACTTC	CASKIGGQEQYF
many	TRBV29-1	TRBJ2-1	NA	14	TGCAGCGTTGAGCCCAGCGGGCTCCCCAATGAGCAGTTCTTC	CSVEPSGLPNEQFF
few	TRBV6-1	TRBJ1-5	NA	12	TGTGCCAGCACTCCGACAGATCAGCCCCAGCATTTT	CASTPTDQPQHF
NA	TRBV20-1	TRBJ2-5	NA	11	TGCAGTGGGGACAACCAAGAGACCCAGTACTTC	CSGDNQETQYF
NA	TRBV5-4	TRBJ2-2	TRBD1	15	TGTGCCAGCAGCCTGGAGGGACAGGGGCCCGGGGAGCTGTTTTTT	CASSLEGQGPGELFF
few	TRBV6-5	TRBJ2-2	NA	12	TGTGCCAGCGGAGGGGACACCGGGGAGCTGTTTTTT	CASGGDTGELFF
few	TRBV29-1	TRBJ1-1	NA	11	TGCAGCGCGCGCCCGAACACTGAAGCTTTCTTT	CSARPNTEAFF
few	TRBV7-2	TRBJ1-1	NA	14	TGTGCCAGCAGCGTGAACAGGGTGGGCACTGAAGCTTTCTTT	CASSVNRVGTEAFF
few	TRBV6-5	TRBJ2-1	NA	13	TGTGCCAGCAGTTCAACCCGCGCGGCGCCTCAGTTCTTC	CASSSTRAAPQFF
NA	TRBV9	TRBJ1-6	NA	14	TGTGCCAGCAGCGTAGAGGCAGGCAATTCACCCCTCCACTTT	CASSVEAGNSPLHF
NA	TRBV23-1	TRBJ2-3	TRBD2	18	TGCGCCAGCTGCGCCCGCTTTAGTAGCGGGAGTAGGCCAGATACGCAGTATTTT	CASCARFSSGSRPDTQYF
many	TRBV30	TRBJ1-4	NA	13	TGTGCCTGGAGCCGGGACTCCTCCATCAAACTGTTTTTT	CAWSRDSSIKLFF
many	TRBV7-9	TRBJ2-3	TRBD2	14	TGTGCCAGTCTAGCGGGAGGGCAATCAGATACGCAGTATTTT	CASLAGGQSDTQYF
many	TRBV6-6	TRBJ2-3	NA	15	TGTGCCAGCAGTCCCGGGACACAAGGCACAGATACGCAGTATTTT	CASSPGTQGTDTQYF
NA	TRBV30	TRBJ2-2	TRBD2	13	TGTGCCTGGAGTGTACGGGGGGGCGGGGAGCTGTTTTTT	CAWSVRGGGELFF
many	TRBV4-2	TRBJ2-1	NA	17	TGTGCCAGCAGCCAACGTGCACAGACGATAAACTACAATGAGCAGTTCTTC	CASSQRAQTINYNEQFF
few	TRBV5-1	TRBJ1-5	TRBD1	15	TGCGCCAGCAGCTTGGAAGCAGGGGGTGGTCAGCCCCAGCATTTT	CASSLEAGGGQPQHF
NA	TRBV7-2	TRBJ2-2	NA	15	TGTGCCAGCAGCTTCACTCAGGGGATCACCGGGGAGCTGTTTTTT	CASSFTQGITGELFF
few	TRBV7-8	TRBJ1-1	NA	15	TGTGCCAGCAGCCGACGGGGGGGCATGAACACTGAAGCTTTCTTT	CASSRRGGMNTEAFF
NA	TRBV7-9	TRBJ2-5	TRBD1	15	TGTGCCAGCAGCTCCGGGACAGCCCGTGAAAAGACCCAGTACTTC	CASSSGTAREKTQYF